Below are 17 T cell receptor beta chains sequenced from a single sample in a study of CD8 T cells in Susac syndrome. Random hexamers were used to reverse transcribe an amount of roughly 0.5 to 1 ug RNA. Using its own MiXCR run on the immunoSEQ multiplex PCR reads, TCRdb lists one record per CDR3 protein. The table has about 210,000 distinct CDR3 sequences, about 96% seen once. Material for sequencing was CD4+ T cells from PBMCs. These receptors all come from a human donor with multiple sclerosis.

The gene calls are TRBV20-1 and TRBJ2-7; 11 bases fit TRBD2. The CDR3 covers 15 residues. In germline, CDR1 is DFQATT, CDR2 SNEGSKA (reference sequence). The ends lost 6 bases at V and 1 base at J; junction bases unmatched: 8. CDR3 DNA sequence: TGCAGTGCGCTCGGACTAGCGGGCGGATCCTACGAGCAGTACTTC. This encodes CSALGLAGGSYEQYF.

This clonotype was counted between two and nine times. V is TRBV27 and J is TRBJ1-2; D is unclear. CDR1 and CDR2 from the germline V gene are MNHEY and SMNVEV (reference sequence). The CDR3 contains 13 residues. With 3 bases removed from V and 5 bases from J, the gap between germline ends came to 10 bases. DNA of the CDR3: TGTGCCAGCAGTTTTGGCAGAAATTATGGCTACACCTTC. It translates to CASSFGRNYGYTF.

The gene calls are TRBV30 and TRBJ2-7, with D possibly being TRBD1 (5 bases). This CDR3 contains 13 residues. Germline V gives CDR1 GTSNPN, CDR2 SVGIG (reference sequence). Between the trimmed V and J ends, which lost 2 bases and 5 bases, there was a span of 13 bases. The CDR3: CAWSMWGLDEQYF. CDR3 sequence (DNA): TGTGCCTGGAGTATGTGGGGCCTGGACGAGCAGTACTTC.

The CDR3 protein is CASSLDRVSYEQYF. The CDR3 DNA sequence: TGCGCCAGCAGCTTGGATAGGGTGTCCTACGAGCAGTACTTC. This chain connects TRBV5-1 to TRBJ2-7, with D uncertain. The CDR3 is 14 amino acids. The V end was cut by 0 bases, the J end by 1 base, with 8 bases between. The germline gives CDR1 SGHRS, CDR2 YFSETQ.

The chain uses TRBV7-2 and TRBJ2-1; D not certain. From germline, CDR1 is SGHTA and CDR2 FQGNSA. Trimming cost V 3 bases and J 3 bases, with 12 bases left between them. CDR3 length equals 15 residues. CDR3 nucleotides: TGTGCCAGCAGCTTGGTGGTGGGCAACTACAATGAGCAGTTCTTC. Translating it yields CASSLVVGNYNEQFF.

The V call is TRBV12-3 or TRBV12-4, the J call TRBJ2-3, with 14 bases fitting TRBD2. The CDR3 spans 14 residues. Trimming cost V 4 bases and J 10 bases; bases outside gene matches: 4. CDR3 residues: CASSWTSGGLAQYF. The DNA for the CDR3 is TGTGCCAGCAGTTGGACTAGCGGGGGGTTGGCGCAGTATTTT.

V is TRBV7-3 and J is TRBJ2-1; TRBD2 agrees at 7 bases. With V trimmed by 0 bases and J by 7 bases, 6 bases remained unmatched. The CDR3 contains 15 residues. Germline CDR1 and CDR2: SGHTA and FQGTGA. CDR3 in amino acids: CASSLTRGSANEQFF. CDR3 coding DNA: TGTGCCAGCAGCTTAACACGCGGGAGCGCTAATGAGCAGTTCTTC.

V gene TRBV30 combines with J gene TRBJ1-2; the D is unclear. There are 12 residues in the CDR3. CDR1 is GTSNPN and CDR2 is SVGIG in the germline V gene (reference sequence). V lost 0 bases to trimming and J lost 8 bases, with 10 bases between them. Written as DNA, the CDR3 is TGTGCCTGGAGTGTAGGGCCCGGCGGCTACACCTTC. Amino acid sequence: CAWSVGPGGYTF.

CDR3 sequence: CSARAPETGSGEKLFF. CDR3 DNA sequence: TGCAGTGCTAGAGCTCCCGAGACAGGGAGCGGTGAAAAACTGTTTTTT. The chain uses TRBV20-1 and TRBJ1-4, with TRBD1 matching over 7 bases. The CDR3 has 16 amino acids. Germline V gives CDR1 DFQATT, CDR2 SNEGSKA (reference sequence). After removal of 1 base from V and 7 bases from J, the junction contained 12 bases not matched to a gene.

The V and J genes are TRBV7-2 and TRBJ1-2, with a possible D match to TRBD1 (5 bases). V shed 2 bases and J shed 7 bases, with 11 bases lying between them. CDR3 length: 13 residues. Germline CDR1 SGHTA, CDR2 FQGNSA. The CDR3 protein is CASSLIGETGYTF. Here the CDR3 DNA reads TGTGCCAGCAGCTTAATAGGGGAGACTGGCTACACCTTC.

The CDR3 here is CASSYYRGYTF. In DNA, the CDR3 is TGTGCCAGCAGTTACTACAGGGGCTACACCTTC. The chain is built from TRBV6-6 and TRBJ1-2, with D maybe TRBD1 (5 bases). Trimming removed 1 base at V and 8 bases at J, with 5 bases between. There are 11 residues in the CDR3. Germline values: CDR1 MNHNY, CDR2 SVGAGI (reference sequence).

The chain has TRBV29-1 and TRBJ1-1, with D unclear. With 4 bases removed from V and 2 bases from J, the gap between germline ends came to 8 bases. Germline V gives CDR1 SQVTM, CDR2 ANQGSEA. This CDR3 has 12 residues. The CDR3 nucleotides read TGCAGCGTTGGACGGGAAAACACTGAAGCTTTCTTT. As protein: CSVGRENTEAFF.

The V and J genes are TRBV12-3 or TRBV12-4 and TRBJ1-2, with TRBD1 identical over 7 bases. The V segment lost 7 bases and the J segment 6 bases; nucleotides outside the gene matches: 8. The CDR3 extends over 13 amino acids. CDR3 in DNA: TGTGCCAGCATGACCGGGACAGAGAATGGCTACACCTTC. Its translation: CASMTGTENGYTF.

The V and J genes are TRBV6-4 and TRBJ2-3; no reliable D call. Germline V gives CDR1 MRHNA, CDR2 SNTAGT. V lost 2 bases and J lost 6, with 12 bases in between. The CDR3 length is 14 residues. Written as DNA, the CDR3 is TGTGCCAGCAGTGACCGCCCCTTCCTTGATACGCAGTATTTT. Its protein is CASSDRPFLDTQYF.

The chain joins TRBV4-1 to TRBJ1-1; D is unclear. This CDR3 spans 13 amino acids. Per germline, CDR1 MGHRA and CDR2 YSYEKL. Trimming shortened V by 0 bases and J by 2 bases, and 4 bases separated the two germline ends. The DNA for the CDR3 is TGCGCCAGCAGCCAAGAACCAAACACTGAAGCTTTCTTT. Its translation is CASSQEPNTEAFF.

The DNA for the CDR3 is TGTGCCAGCAGTCCCCCCCGGACCGCAAACTACGAGCAGTACTTC. The encoded protein is CASSPPRTANYEQYF. This sequence joins TRBV12-3 or TRBV12-4 and TRBJ2-7, with D hard to call. The CDR3 is 15 amino acids. Deletions cut 5 bases from V and 3 bases from J, with 17 bases between.

The V and J genes are TRBV4-1 and TRBJ1-5; 9 bases are a match to TRBD1. The CDR3 covers 16 residues. The germline CDR1 and CDR2 sequences are MGHRA and YSYEKL. After removal of 0 bases from V and 5 bases from J, the junction contained 5 bases not matched to a gene. The CDR3 is CASSQDRDRAYQPQHF. CDR3 bases: TGCGCCAGCAGCCAAGATAGGGACAGGGCCTATCAGCCCCAGCATTTT.